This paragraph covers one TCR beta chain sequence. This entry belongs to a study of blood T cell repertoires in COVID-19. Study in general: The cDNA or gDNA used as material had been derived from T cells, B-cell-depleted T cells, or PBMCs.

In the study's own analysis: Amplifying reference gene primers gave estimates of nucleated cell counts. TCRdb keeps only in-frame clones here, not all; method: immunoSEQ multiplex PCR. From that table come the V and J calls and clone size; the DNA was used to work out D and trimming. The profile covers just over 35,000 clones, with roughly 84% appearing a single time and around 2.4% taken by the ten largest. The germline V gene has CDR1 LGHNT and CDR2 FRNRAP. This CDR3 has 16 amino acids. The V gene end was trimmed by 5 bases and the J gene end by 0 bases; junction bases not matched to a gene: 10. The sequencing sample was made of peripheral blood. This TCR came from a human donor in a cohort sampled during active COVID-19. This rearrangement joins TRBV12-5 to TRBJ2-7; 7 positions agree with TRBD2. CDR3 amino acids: CASGIPLGGSSYEQYF. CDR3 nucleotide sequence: TGTGCTAGTGGTATACCCCTGGGGGGGAGCTCCTACGAGCAGTACTTC.